This is a list of T cell receptor beta chains from one sample in a study of T cell responses to AZD1222 COVID-19 vaccine. The repertoire was sequenced with immunoSEQ multiplex PCR; TCRdb's copy has only in-frame clones and lacks some. The table has about 160,000 clones, 88% seen once. The sequences come from peripheral blood, collected on day 0 of AZD1222 vaccination. Every receptor here comes from an adult in good health. The CDR3 runs from the conserved cysteine through the conserved F or W. The order of the fields is J gene, V gene, clone size, D gene, CDR3 DNA, CDR3 protein. The D gene is left open where the match is weak. Only some rows state a clone size, as once, few, many or a class for expanded clones.

TRBJ1-3 TRBV9 - - TGTGCCAGCAGCGTAGCGGTTGGGCAAGCTGGAAACACCATATATTTT CASSVAVGQAGNTIYF
TRBJ1-6 TRBV2 - - TGTGCCAGCAATGACGACTATAATTCACCCCTCCACTTT CASNDDYNSPLHF
TRBJ1-1 TRBV6-5 - - TGTGCCGCAGGGGCGACTAGGTCTGAAGCTTTCTTT CAAGATRSEAFF
TRBJ2-7 TRBV28 few - TGTGCCAGCAGCCGTTCGCTGAGGTCTGATTACGAGCAGTACTTC CASSRSLRSDYEQYF
TRBJ1-5 TRBV3-1/TRBV3-2 - TRBD1 TGTGCCAGCAGCCCCCATACAGGGGGCGATCAGCCCCAGCATTTT CASSPHTGGDQPQHF
TRBJ1-2 TRBV2 - - TGTGCCAGCAGTCCAACACAGGGAACTAACTATGGCTACACCTTC CASSPTQGTNYGYTF
TRBJ2-1 TRBV19 once - TGTGCCAGTAGTATAGACAGGCTACCGACAGATGAGCAGTTCTTC CASSIDRLPTDEQFF
TRBJ2-3 TRBV5-4 - - TGTGCCAGCAGCTTTCAGGGGAGCGCAGATACGCAGTATTTT CASSFQGSADTQYF
TRBJ2-3 TRBV5-1 once TRBD1 TGCGCCAGCAGCCGTGGACAGGGAACAGATACGCAGTATTTT CASSRGQGTDTQYF
TRBJ1-2 TRBV19 - TRBD1 TGTGCCAGTACCCAGAGGACAGGGGGCCGTGGCTACACCTTC CASTQRTGGRGYTF
TRBJ1-4 TRBV28 - - TGTGCCAGCAAAGGAACCCCAACTAATGAAAAACTGTTTTTT CASKGTPTNEKLFF
TRBJ2-7 TRBV5-1 - - TGCGCCAGCAGCTTGGATAGGACAGCCTTATACGAGCAGTACTTC CASSLDRTALYEQYF
TRBJ2-1 TRBV10-3 - - TGTGCCATCAGGCTCATCCCCGGGGAGAGAAGCGGAGTCTACAATGAGCAGTTCTTC CAIRLIPGERSGVYNEQFF
TRBJ2-7 TRBV7-2 - - TGTGCCAGCAGCGGGTCCGGGAGCCCGTCCTACGAGCAGTACTTC CASSGSGSPSYEQYF
TRBJ2-5 TRBV13 few - TGTGCCAGCAGCTCCCTGGCGTTCCAAGAGACCCAGTACTTC CASSSLAFQETQYF
TRBJ1-2 TRBV3-1/TRBV3-2 few TRBD1 TGTGCCAGCAGCCACGGACAGGGACGCTATGGCTACACCTTC CASSHGQGRYGYTF
TRBJ2-7 TRBV27 - - TGTGCCAGCAGTTCCTCTTTTCGGGAGCAGTACTTC CASSSSFREQYF
TRBJ2-3 TRBV18 - - TGTGCCAGCTCACCACCAAGGGTTAGCACAGATACGCAGTATTTT CASSPPRVSTDTQYF
TRBJ1-5 TRBV2 - TRBD1 TGTGCCAGCAGTGTGGGGCAGGGGGCGCAGCCCCAGCATTTT CASSVGQGAQPQHF
TRBJ2-7 TRBV13 - TRBD2 TGTGCCAGCAGTCCCAAGACTAGCGGGAGGTCCTACGAGCAGTACTTC CASSPKTSGRSYEQYF
TRBJ2-2 TRBV28 - TRBD1 TGTGCCAGCACCCTATCGACAGGGGGCTTAGGGGAGCTGTTTTTT CASTLSTGGLGELFF
TRBJ2-3 TRBV6-2/TRBV6-3 - TRBD1 TGTGCCAGCAGTTATCGGGACAGAGTCACGGATACGCAGTATTTT CASSYRDRVTDTQYF
TRBJ2-7 TRBV7-8 - TRBD2 TGTGCCAGCAGCTTAAACATCTACGGGGGGGAGCAGTACTTC CASSLNIYGGEQYF
TRBJ2-7 TRBV7-3 - - TGTGCCAGCAGCTTAAGCAATAATTACGAGCAGTACTTC CASSLSNNYEQYF
TRBJ1-1 TRBV20-1 - - TGCAGTGCTAGAGTAAGGACTGAAGCTTTCTTT CSARVRTEAFF
TRBJ2-7 TRBV12-5 - TRBD1 TGTGCTAGTGGGCCGGGACAGGGAGTCAACGAGCAGTACTTC CASGPGQGVNEQYF
TRBJ1-2 TRBV28 - - TGTGCCACCGGGACTGGGGGCTACACCTTC CATGTGGYTF
TRBJ1-1 TRBV24-1 - TRBD1 TGTGCCACCGTTGACAGGGTAACTGGCAAAAACACTGAAGCTTTCTTT CATVDRVTGKNTEAFF
TRBJ2-5 TRBV27 - - TGTGCCAGCAGTTTGAGTGGTCACCTGTACCAAGAGACCCAGTACTTC CASSLSGHLYQETQYF
TRBJ2-3 TRBV19 once - TGTGCCAGTAGTATTCTGGCAGGGCAAGATACGCAGTATTTT CASSILAGQDTQYF
TRBJ1-5 TRBV28 - TRBD1 TGTGCCAGCAGTCCGGGGACAGGGGGCTATCAGCCCCAGCATTTT CASSPGTGGYQPQHF
TRBJ1-5 TRBV7-8 - TRBD1 TGTGCCAGCAGCCAGATGACAGGGAACAATCAGCCCCAGCATTTT CASSQMTGNNQPQHF
TRBJ2-2 TRBV15 once TRBD2 TGTGCCACCAGCGAGAGGAGAACTAGCGGCGGCGGGGAGCTGTTTTTT CATSERRTSGGGELFF
TRBJ1-5 TRBV6-4 - - TGTGCCAGCAGTGACGTGAACCGGGACACTTTCCTCGGGGGCAATCAGCCCCAGCATTTT CASSDVNRDTFLGGNQPQHF
TRBJ2-7 TRBV15 - TRBD2 TGTGCCACCAGCAGAGATGGCGGAGCGGGAGGGAGGACCTACGAGCAGTACTTC CATSRDGGAGGRTYEQYF
TRBJ1-3 TRBV11-1 - - TGTGCCAGCAGCTCGGAATATTCTGGAAACACCATATATTTT CASSSEYSGNTIYF
TRBJ1-5 TRBV28 once - TGTGCCAGCAGTTCATCCAGCGAGGAGGGACTCAATCAGCCCCAGCATTTT CASSSSSEEGLNQPQHF